Following are 3 T cell receptor beta chains from one sample sequenced in a study of cytomegalovirus exposure and HLA in healthy donors. Sequencing was performed with immunoSEQ multiplex PCR; in TCRdb, only in-frame clones are kept and a portion is missing. Of about 110,000 clones in the sample, about 87% were seen once. The sequencing input was PBMCs. Receptor source: a young woman in good health and CMV-seropositive.

This clone was detected once. The chain links TRBV6-1 to TRBJ1-1; perhaps TRBD1 as D (6 bases). V lost 2 bases, J lost 0 bases, and 13 bases lay in between. Germline V gives CDR1 MNHNS, CDR2 SASEGT. The CDR3 is 16 residues long. The CDR3 DNA reads TGTGCCAGCAGTGAACCTCCGACAGGTCTGAACACTGAAGCTTTCTTT. Protein sequence: CASSEPPTGLNTEAFF.

The rearrangement joins TRBV28 to TRBJ1-5; the D gene is possibly TRBD1 (5 bases). The germline CDR1 and CDR2 sequences are MDHEN and SYDVKM. The ends were cut back, 5 bases at V and 7 bases at J, with 15 bases in the middle. The CDR3 is made up of 14 amino acids. The CDR3 loop is CASSPGVWWQPQHF. The CDR3 DNA reads as TGTGCCAGCAGTCCGGGGGTTTGGTGGCAGCCCCAGCATTTT.

The chain combines TRBV15 with TRBJ2-5, with a tentative D call TRBD2 (5 bases). CDR3 size: 17 residues. Germline lookup yields CDR1 LNHNV and CDR2 YYDKDF (reference sequence). Trimming removed 1 base from V and 1 base from J, with 16 bases in between. Here the CDR3 reads CATSRGKTGILQETQYF. Written as DNA, the CDR3 is TGTGCCACCAGCAGAGGAAAAACGGGGATCCTCCAAGAGACCCAGTACTTC.